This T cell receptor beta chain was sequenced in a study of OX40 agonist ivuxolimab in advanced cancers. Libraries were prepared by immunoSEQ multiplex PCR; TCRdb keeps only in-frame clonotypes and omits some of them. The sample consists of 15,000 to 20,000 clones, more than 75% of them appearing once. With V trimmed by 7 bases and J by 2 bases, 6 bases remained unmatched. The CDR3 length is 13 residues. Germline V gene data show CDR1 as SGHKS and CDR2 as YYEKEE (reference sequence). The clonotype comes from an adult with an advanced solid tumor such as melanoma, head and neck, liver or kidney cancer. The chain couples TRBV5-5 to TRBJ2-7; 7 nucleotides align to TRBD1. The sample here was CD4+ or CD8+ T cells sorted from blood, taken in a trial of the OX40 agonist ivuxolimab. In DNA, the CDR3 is TGTGCCAGCGGGACAGCCTCGACCTACGAGCAGTACTTC. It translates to CASGTASTYEQYF.